This T cell receptor (beta chain) was sequenced for a study of blood T cell repertoires in COVID-19 (TCRdb year 2020). Regarding the study in general: Samples covering the acute and convalescent phases of COVID-19 were provided by collaborators in the United States, Italy and Spain. The prospective study material was composed of cDNA or gDNA derived from T cells, B-cell-depleted T cells, or PBMCs. Deeply sampled blood TCRbeta repertoires from subjects exposed to, actively infected with, or recovered from COVID-19 were included in the dataset. The repertoires were released in a freely available public database intended as a resource for research on the immune response to SARS-CoV-2. The samples were drawn from the first 160 participants of the ongoing ImmuneRACE study and from 950 to 1,500 subjects provided by 6 global collaborators. A de-identified subject ID, COVID-19 status, age in years and sex were almost always included in the sample metadata. HLA class I and class II types, where available, came from metadata supplied by the sample provider rather than from assay-based typing.

TCRbeta CDR3 regions were amplified from genomic DNA using the immunoSEQ Assay, a bias-controlled multiplex PCR. In the source study's methods: Within the assay, amplification of reference gene primers was used to estimate how many nucleated cells each sample contained. To quantify the absolute abundance of each unique TCRbeta CDR3 rearrangement, sequence reads were collapsed and filtered. For each sample, productive Simpson clonality was calculated as the square root of Simpson's diversity index across productive rearrangements. TCRdb holds this immuneACCESS table with in-frame rearrangements only. Some clones are missing; in checked studies, unresolved V genes explain under half, and the rest has no known cause. The D gene and trimming were derived from the DNA, and the V and J assignments and clone size from that table. In this sample the table shows about 92,000 clones, over 60% of which occur a single time. In total, the top ten clones hold approximately 8.9% of the sample.

What the research found in general, with its limitations: The quantity of clinical and demographic metadata differed by source and by participant and was supplied without curation.

Samples from volunteer blood donors who had recovered from COVID-19 were contributed by a second Seattle source. Collaborating institutions collected whole blood in K2EDTA tubes following their own protocols. For TCRbeta analysis, collaborator samples were shipped as frozen whole blood, as isolated PBMCs, or as DNA extracted from either sample type. About this clone: Its antigen is unknown. No clone much larger than this one lies a single base away; base qualities are absent.

Sample: peripheral blood. This TCR came from a man aged 45-60 years who had recovered from COVID-19.

The CDR3 region has the sequence CASTVTERGYNEQFF. The nucleotide sequence reads TGTGCCAGCACCGTGACGGAGCGGGGGTACAATGAGCAGTTCTTC. This chain joins TRBV7-6 to TRBJ2-1, with 8 junctional bases fitting TRBD2. V ends up 7 bases short and J 4 bases short, with an unmatched junction base count of 9. Sequences SGHVS (CDR1) and FNYEAQ (CDR2) are obtained from the germline V gene. The CDR3, cysteine through phenylalanine, is 15 amino acids long. Only the CDR3 region is kept as DNA, spanning 45 bases read in frame from base 1.